This T cell receptor beta chain derives from a study of cytomegalovirus exposure and HLA in healthy donors. General study findings and limits: Earlier analysis found most TCR beta V segments productive about 90% or about 30% of the time.

A note on this clone: Antigen specificity is unknown.

The trim removed 6 bases at V and 8 bases at J, leaving 10 bases unmatched. Germline V gives CDR1 SGHRS, CDR2 YFSETQ. This CDR3 spans 13 amino acids. Primers for the PCR totalled 60 Vbeta and 13 Jbeta. Produced via immunoSEQ multiplex PCR; TCRdb's table is partial and in-frame only. The sample lists some 180,000 clones; roughly 9.5% were seen once. The sample taken for sequencing was PBMCs. This sequence joins TRBV5-1 and TRBJ1-2, with 7 bases aligning to TRBD1. This receptor was obtained from a woman in her 30s in good health and CMV-seropositive. The CDR3 DNA reads as TGCGCCAGCAATCCGAGTGGAGGGGGCGGCTACACCTTC. Protein: CASNPSGGGGYTF.